The table lists the clone carrying this T cell receptor beta chain with many counts. The data were taken from a study of Graves' ophthalmopathy and Graves' hyperthyroidism. CDR1 is MNHNS, CDR2 SASEGT, per germline. Trimming pared 4 bases from V and 0 bases from J, leaving 12 bases between. The CDR3 length is 15 residues. The study amplified TCR beta CDR3 regions using RNA transcripts. The workflow started with a first-round RT-PCR run with HTBI primers and then moved on to a second-round multiplex PCR. MiXCR, run by TCRdb on the multiplex PCR reads, gives a single entry per CDR3 protein. The sample gives just over 400,000 distinct CDR3 sequences, more than 20% of which show up once; under 3% is in the top ten.

The chain recombines TRBV6-1 with TRBJ1-1; TRBD1 might be the D (6 bases). The sequenced material came from peripheral blood. This sequence originates from a woman aged 18 to 35 with stable Graves' hyperthyroidism. CDR3 sequence: CASSAHGGMNTEAFF. For the CDR3, the DNA is TGTGCCAGCAGTGCCCACGGGGGCATGAACACTGAAGCTTTCTTT.